The present TCR beta chain was sequenced within a study of graft-versus-host responses after intestinal transplantation. About the research overall: Every recipient had anti-thymocyte globulin induction and two to four years of tacrolimus plus steroids.

Germline CDR1 is MNHEY and CDR2 is SMNVEV (reference sequence). The CDR3 is made up of 15 amino acids. V lost 2 bases, J lost 11 bases, and 11 bases stayed unmatched. In the case of this clone: The antigen remains unidentified.

Findings and limits, study-wide: Recipient bone marrow held GvH clones, some seen earlier in ileum or blood.

The method was immunoSEQ multiplex PCR; TCRdb's version includes in-frame clones alone and lacks a portion of them. This sample has tens of thousands of clones, with 90% found just once. V usage is TRBV27 and J usage is TRBJ1-1, with 10 bases aligning to TRBD1. This clonotype originated in a human donor who received an intestinal transplant. The material sequenced was unstimulated CD4+ T cells sorted from spleen or lymph node cells, taken before intestinal transplant. Written as DNA, the CDR3 is TGTGCCAGCAGTTTAACCGGGACAGGGGTGAATATGGCTTTCTTT. Translating it yields CASSLTGTGVNMAFF.